These 29 T cell receptor beta chains originate from one sample sequenced in a study of blood T cell repertoires in COVID-19. Clones were sequenced by immunoSEQ multiplex PCR, and TCRdb holds only the in-frame ones, with some missing. The table lists around 280,000 clones, approximately 83% of them singletons. What was sequenced was peripheral blood. The origin of the receptors is a woman in her twenties or thirties who had recovered from COVID-19.

This clone appeared a single time. This chain uses TRBV30 with TRBJ2-7; 7 bases align to TRBD1. The J segment lost 0 bases and the V segment lost 1 base, leaving 9 bases of the junction unmatched. The CDR3 totals 16 residues. In germline, CDR1 is GTSNPN, CDR2 SVGIG (reference sequence). The CDR3 spells CAWSAGGRDGSYEQYF. DNA of the CDR3: TGTGCCTGGAGTGCAGGGGGTCGGGACGGCTCCTACGAGCAGTACTTC.

The chain uses TRBV7-2 and TRBJ2-1; 9 nucleotides agree with TRBD2. In germline, CDR1 is SGHTA, CDR2 FQGNSA. With V trimmed by 2 bases and J by 8 bases, 10 bases remained unmatched. The CDR3 runs to 16 residues. The CDR3 loop is CASSLLLAGRFDEQFF. CDR3 coding DNA: TGTGCCAGCAGCTTACTGCTAGCGGGACGATTCGATGAGCAGTTCTTC.

This clone was observed a few times. J is TRBJ1-5 and V is TRBV2; D remains ambiguous. Germline V lookup: CDR1 SNHLY, CDR2 FYNNEI. The CDR3 is 13 amino acids. Between the trimmed V and J ends, which lost 3 bases and 4 bases, there was a span of 7 bases. In nucleotides, the CDR3 is TGTGCCAGCAGTGAGCGAGTAAATCAGCCCCAGCATTTT. Amino acids: CASSERVNQPQHF.

This chain links TRBV7-2 with TRBJ2-3, with D unclear. CDR1 and CDR2 from the germline V gene are SGHTA and FQGNSA. The V gene lost 5 bases and the J gene lost 2 bases, with 14 bases spanning the gap. This CDR3 comprises 15 residues. This CDR3 is CASSGAQTYTDTQYF. The CDR3 DNA is TGTGCCAGCAGCGGAGCCCAGACCTACACAGATACGCAGTATTTT.

The V and J genes are TRBV2 and TRBJ2-7; D gene ambiguous. The length of the CDR3 is 15 residues. V was cut by 2 bases and J by 2 bases, with 13 bases left in between. CDR1 and CDR2 from the germline V gene are SNHLY and FYNNEI. The CDR3 nucleotides read TGTGCCAGCAGTGAATTGTTCGCAGGCCCCTACGAGCAGTACTTC. Translated, it gives CASSELFAGPYEQYF.

In this sample, this clone turned up once. This chain joins TRBV27 and TRBJ2-1, with 11 bases identical to TRBD2. The V and J ends lost 5 bases and 3 bases, in that order; junction bases with no gene match: 9. Germline V gene sequence: CDR1 MNHEY, CDR2 SMNVEV (reference sequence). The CDR3 has 17 residues. The DNA of the CDR3 is TGTGCCAGCAGTCGGCTAGCGGGAGGAGGTGGCTACAATGAGCAGTTCTTC. Its translation is CASSRLAGGGGYNEQFF.

The chain is built from TRBV28 and TRBJ2-1; D is uncertain. Germline CDR1 MDHEN, CDR2 SYDVKM. Trimming removed 6 bases from V and 6 bases from J, with 9 bases in between. The CDR3 sequence is 12 residues long. As DNA, the CDR3 is TGTGCCAGCAGCTTCGGTCGCAATGAGCAGTTCTTC. Translated, it gives CASSFGRNEQFF.

As DNA, the CDR3 is TGTGCTAGTGGTTTCGGATGGAGCGGGGGGGCCGGGGAGACCCAGTACTTC. Translation: CASGFGWSGGAGETQYF. The chain joins TRBV12-5 to TRBJ2-5; 10 bases agree with TRBD2. This CDR3 contains 17 residues. Germline-derived CDR1 and CDR2 are LGHNT and FRNRAP. J gave up 5 bases and V 3 bases, and 12 bases lay outside the gene matches.

The chain combines TRBV4-3 with TRBJ1-1; D is unresolved. Trimming cost V 1 base and J 0 bases, with 3 bases left between them. Germline CDR1 LGHNA, CDR2 YSLEER. The length of the CDR3 is 13 residues. CDR3 in DNA: TGCGCCAGCAGCCAAGGAGTGAACACTGAAGCTTTCTTT. Residues: CASSQGVNTEAFF.

The rearrangement uses TRBV4-1 and TRBJ1-1; D is uncertain. CDR1 is MGHRA, CDR2 YSYEKL, per germline. Trimming removed 2 bases at V and 4 bases at J, with 8 bases between. CDR3 length equals 13 residues. The CDR3 protein is CASSQRLGTEAFF. CDR3 DNA sequence: TGCGCCAGCAGCCAAAGACTTGGCACTGAAGCTTTCTTT.

The V gene is TRBV5-1, the J gene TRBJ2-3, with 9 bases lining up with TRBD1. V dropped 3 bases and J dropped 10; count of bases not matched to a gene: 9. CDR3 length: 14 amino acids. Germline V lookup: CDR1 SGHRS, CDR2 YFSETQ. The CDR3 is CASSSTGGSLSQYF. Here the CDR3 DNA reads TGCGCCAGCAGCTCGACAGGGGGTTCCCTATCGCAGTATTTT.

This clone was recorded once. V and J are TRBV19 and TRBJ2-3; the match to TRBD1 covers 9 bases. V lost 5 bases to trimming and J lost 4 bases; unmatched junction nucleotides: 7. The germline gives CDR1 LNHDA, CDR2 SQIVND (reference sequence). This CDR3 region has 15 residues. The CDR3 is CASSPGTGRADTQYF. CDR3 bases: TGTGCCAGTAGTCCGGGGACAGGGAGGGCAGATACGCAGTATTTT.

The chain has TRBV27 and TRBJ1-6, with 10 bases aligning to TRBD1. Germline assignment: CDR1 MNHEY and CDR2 SMNVEV (reference sequence). The trim removed 4 bases at V and 7 bases at J, leaving 4 bases unmatched. This CDR3 region has 15 residues. In DNA, the CDR3 is TGTGCCAGCAGTTCGGGGGACAGGGGAAATTCACCCCTCCACTTT. It encodes CASSSGDRGNSPLHF.

The chain joins TRBV27 to TRBJ1-2; TRBD1 aligns across 10 bases. The CDR3 contains 14 residues. With 4 bases clipped from V and 7 bases from J, the junction kept 6 bases outside the gene matches. From germline, CDR1 is MNHEY and CDR2 SMNVEV (reference sequence). CDR3 amino acids: CASSSDRGRFGYTF. The CDR3 bases are TGTGCCAGCAGTTCCGACAGGGGGCGTTTTGGCTACACCTTC.

The chain is built from TRBV3-1 (or the pseudogene TRBV3-2) and TRBJ2-7; 12 nucleotides line up with TRBD2. J was trimmed by 2 bases and V by 5 bases; bases with no gene match: 4. CDR1 and CDR2 (germline): LGHDT, YNNKEL (reference sequence). There are 15 residues in the CDR3. The DNA of the CDR3 is TGTGCCAGCAGCGGACGACTAGCGGGAGCCTACGAGCAGTACTTC. Encoded protein: CASSGRLAGAYEQYF.

This clone was seen more than once but under ten times. The chain uses TRBV28 and TRBJ1-5, with 9 bases matching TRBD1. J gave up 7 bases and V 4 bases, and 5 bases lay outside the gene matches. Per the germline V gene, CDR1 is MDHEN and CDR2 is SYDVKM. This CDR3 contains 14 residues. Written as DNA, the CDR3 is TGTGCCAGCAGTTCAGGGACAGGGAGGCAGCCCCAGCATTTT. It is translated as CASSSGTGRQPQHF.

A single count supports this clone. This rearrangement joins TRBV30 to TRBJ1-6; D is unresolved. There are 15 residues in the CDR3. V was clipped by 5 bases and J by 6 bases, with 17 bases between them. Germline lookup yields CDR1 GTSNPN and CDR2 SVGIG (reference sequence). CDR3 coding DNA: TGTGCCTGGGCGCAAGAAGTACAGTTTAATTCACCCCTCCACTTT. This sequence encodes CAWAQEVQFNSPLHF.

The V call is TRBV7-2, the J call TRBJ2-3, with TRBD2 matching 7 bases. CDR3 length equals 17 residues. Germline trimming cut 3 bases from V and 1 base from J; bases unmatched to any gene: 10. The germline V gene has CDR1 SGHTA and CDR2 FQGNSA. This chain's CDR3 is CASSFDLAGARTDTQYF. The CDR3 bases are TGTGCCAGCAGCTTCGACCTGGCGGGAGCACGCACAGATACGCAGTATTTT. Based on the CDR3 plus reference TRBV7-2 and TRBJ2-3, the full variable domain is GAGVSQSPSNKVTEKGKDVELRCDPISGHTALYWYRQSLGQGLEFLIYFQGNSAPDKSGLPSDRFSAERTGGSVSTLTIQRTQQEDSAVYLCASSFDLAGARTDTQYFGPGTRLTVL.

V gene TRBV6-5 combines with J gene TRBJ2-2, with 9 bases aligning to TRBD2. CDR3 length: 13 amino acids. The V and J ends lost 5 bases and 7 bases, in that order; junction bases with no gene match: 2. CDR1 and CDR2 (germline): MNHEY, SVGAGI. This CDR3 reads CASSPSGVGELFF. The CDR3 DNA follows: TGTGCCAGCAGTCCTAGCGGGGTCGGGGAGCTGTTTTTT.

The rearrangement joins TRBV5-4 to TRBJ2-7; TRBD2 matches 7 bases. CDR3 length: 13 amino acids. V shed 4 bases, J shed 6 bases, and the junction held 7 bases outside the gene matches. Germline CDR1 reads SGHNT; CDR2 reads YYREEE (reference sequence). The CDR3 DNA sequence: TGTGCCAGCAGCCCCGGGGAGGGGACCGAGCAGTACTTC. It yields the protein CASSPGEGTEQYF.

V usage is TRBV7-2 and J usage is TRBJ2-3; 14 positions agree with TRBD2. CDR1 and CDR2 from the germline V gene are SGHTA and FQGNSA. CDR3 size: 18 residues. The V segment lost 4 bases and the J segment 6 bases; nucleotides outside the gene matches: 12. The CDR3 protein is CASSSGLAGDRGLDTQYF. Written as DNA, the CDR3 is TGTGCCAGCAGCTCGGGACTAGCGGGGGACAGAGGGTTGGATACGCAGTATTTT.

The rearrangement uses TRBV4-3 and TRBJ2-2, with D perhaps TRBD2 (6 bases). The ends were cut back, 1 base at V and 4 bases at J, with 13 bases in the middle. Germline assignment: CDR1 LGHNA and CDR2 YSLEER. This CDR3 is built from 16 residues. The CDR3 region is CASSQVSGVSTGELFF. CDR3 sequence (DNA): TGCGCCAGCAGCCAAGTCTCGGGAGTAAGCACCGGGGAGCTGTTTTTT.

The CDR3 DNA reads as TGTGCCAGCAGCTTAGTTATTTACGAGCAGTACTTC. It translates to CASSLVIYEQYF. The rearrangement joins TRBV11-2 to TRBJ2-7; no clear D gene. Trimming removed 1 base from V and 4 bases from J, with 5 bases in between. CDR3 length equals 12 residues. CDR1 is SGHAT and CDR2 is FQNNGV in the germline V gene.

The chain carries TRBV5-6 and TRBJ2-1; 7 nucleotides match TRBD1. The CDR3 is 16 residues long. V gave up 4 bases and J gave up 0 bases; unmatched junction bases: 7. CDR1 and CDR2 (germline): SGHDT, YYEEEE. CDR3 loop: CASSGGQFGSYNEQFF. The CDR3 bases are TGTGCCAGCAGCGGGGGACAGTTCGGCTCCTACAATGAGCAGTTCTTC.

This chain joins TRBV7-6 and TRBJ2-7; TRBD2 aligns across 9 bases. This CDR3 comprises 16 residues. The J segment lost 6 bases and the V segment lost 4 bases, leaving 13 bases of the junction unmatched. Germline assignment: CDR1 SGHVS and CDR2 FNYEAQ. CDR3 coding DNA: TGTGCCAGCAGCTCGAGACTAGCGGTAGGGATGGGCGAGCAGTACTTC. This translates into CASSSRLAVGMGEQYF.

The rearrangement joins TRBV28 to TRBJ1-1; no definite D call. V lost 1 base and J 4 bases, leaving 7 bases between the germline ends. CDR3 length equals 13 residues. Germline CDR1 and CDR2: MDHEN and SYDVKM. The CDR3 is CASSLFGRTEAFF. The CDR3 DNA reads TGTGCCAGCAGTTTATTCGGTCGCACTGAAGCTTTCTTT.

The CDR3 loop reads CASSVHSKGAKDTQYF. CDR3 coding DNA: TGTGCCAGCAGCGTCCATTCGAAGGGGGCCAAAGATACGCAGTATTTT. This sequence joins TRBV9 and TRBJ2-3; 7 bases agree with TRBD1. From germline, CDR1 is SGDLS and CDR2 YYNGEE. Germline trimming cut 2 bases from V and 5 bases from J; bases unmatched to any gene: 11. The length of the CDR3 is 16 residues.

The rearrangement joins TRBV9 to TRBJ2-4; D not resolved. Germline-derived CDR1 and CDR2 are SGDLS and YYNGEE. The CDR3 covers 14 residues. The V gene lost 3 bases and the J gene lost 10 bases, with 17 bases spanning the gap. The CDR3 sequence is CASSDQVRGGIQYF. For the CDR3, the DNA is TGTGCCAGCAGCGACCAAGTCAGAGGTGGGATTCAGTACTTC.

The chain has TRBV27 and TRBJ2-7, with D perhaps TRBD2 (5 bases). The CDR3 extends over 13 amino acids. V was pared by 8 bases and J by 6 bases, with 17 bases between. Germline V CDR1 and CDR2: MNHEY, SMNVEV (reference sequence). CDR3 nucleotides: TGTGCCAGCGGAGGACTGTCCCTCGGCGAGCAGTACTTC. Protein: CASGGLSLGEQYF.